This T cell receptor beta chain was captured by sequencing in a study of blood T cell repertoires in COVID-19. The germline V gene encodes CDR1 SGHDT and CDR2 YYEEEE. V was pared by 0 bases and J by 5 bases, with 8 bases between. This CDR3 has 13 amino acids. Method: immunoSEQ multiplex PCR; TCRdb's copy keeps in-frame clones and lacks some. The table lists a few hundred thousand clones, around nine tenths of them singletons. The clonotype originates from a man aged 60-69 years with acute or convalescent COVID-19. The chain joins TRBV5-6 to TRBJ1-2; D might be TRBD1 (6 bases). Sequences were obtained from peripheral blood. The DNA of the CDR3 is TGTGCCAGCAGCTTGGGGGGGCCGTATGGCTACACCTTC. This translates into CASSLGGPYGYTF.